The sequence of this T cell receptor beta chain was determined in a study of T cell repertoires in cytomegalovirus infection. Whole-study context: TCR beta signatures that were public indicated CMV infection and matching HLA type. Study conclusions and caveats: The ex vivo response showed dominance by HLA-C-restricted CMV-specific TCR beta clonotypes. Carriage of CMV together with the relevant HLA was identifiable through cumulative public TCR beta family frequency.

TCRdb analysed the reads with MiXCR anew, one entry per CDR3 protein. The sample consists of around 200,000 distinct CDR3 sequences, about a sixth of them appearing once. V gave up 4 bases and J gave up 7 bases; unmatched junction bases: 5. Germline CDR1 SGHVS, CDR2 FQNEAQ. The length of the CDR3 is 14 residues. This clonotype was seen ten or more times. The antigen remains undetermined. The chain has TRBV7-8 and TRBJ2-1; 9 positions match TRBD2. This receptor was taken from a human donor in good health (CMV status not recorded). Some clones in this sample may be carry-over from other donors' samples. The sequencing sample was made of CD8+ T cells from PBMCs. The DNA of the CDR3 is TGTGCCAGCAGCTGGAAGGGACTAGCAAATGAGCAGTTCTTC. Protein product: CASSWKGLANEQFF.